A selection of T cell receptor beta chains follows, all from one sample in a study of blood T cell repertoires in COVID-19. Only in-frame clones appear in the TCRdb table, and some are missing; sequencing was by immunoSEQ multiplex PCR. The table shows about 55,000 clones, with roughly 80% occurring only once. Sequencing input: peripheral blood. These receptors were obtained from a human donor in a cohort sampled during active or convalescent COVID-19. Each CDR3 is given with its conserved first and last residue. The order of the fields is V gene, D gene, J gene, clone size, CDR3 length, CDR3 protein, CDR3 DNA. D genes are given only for firm matches. The size of a clone is reported for some rows only, either as once, few or many, or as a class for expanded clones.

>TRBV7-9|NA|TRBJ1-2|NA|13
CASSPPGGGGYTF
TGTGCCAGCAGCCCGCCGGGGGGCGGTGGCTACACCTTC
>TRBV9|NA|TRBJ2-2|NA|13
CASSVVEFGELFF
TGTGCCAGCAGCGTAGTCGAGTTTGGGGAGCTGTTTTTT
>TRBV19|TRBD1|TRBJ2-2|NA|15
CASSLPGQHTGELFF
TGTGCCAGTAGCCTACCGGGACAGCACACCGGGGAGCTGTTTTTT
>TRBV19|TRBD1|TRBJ1-1|NA|15
CASSTTGALNTEAFF
TGTGCCAGTAGTACGACAGGGGCCCTGAACACTGAAGCTTTCTTT
>TRBV19|TRBD1|TRBJ2-7|once|14
CASRDRTTSYEQYF
TGTGCCAGTAGGGACAGGACGACCTCATACGAGCAGTACTTC
>TRBV7-2|TRBD2|TRBJ2-4|few|14
CASSLTGGGNIQYF
TGTGCCAGCAGCTTAACCGGGGGGGGAAACATTCAGTACTTC
>TRBV2|TRBD2|TRBJ2-7|once|15
CASRGSSGGATEQYF
TGTGCCAGCAGGGGAAGTAGCGGGGGGGCCACCGAGCAGTACTTC
>TRBV11-2|TRBD1|TRBJ2-7|once|15
CASSLGQEPLYEQYF
TGTGCCAGCAGCTTGGGACAGGAACCATTATACGAGCAGTACTTC
>TRBV2|NA|TRBJ2-5|NA|14
CASNRGTVQETQYF
TGTGCCAGCAACCGGGGAACCGTCCAAGAGACCCAGTACTTC
>TRBV5-4|TRBD2|TRBJ2-5|few|15
CASTPGLAGQETQYF
TGTGCCAGCACCCCAGGACTAGCGGGGCAAGAGACCCAGTACTTC
>TRBV7-2|TRBD2|TRBJ2-5|NA|18
CASSAKPPGLAGESAQYF
TGTGCCAGCAGCGCCAAACCTCCGGGACTAGCGGGGGAAAGTGCCCAGTACTTC
>TRBV18|TRBD1|TRBJ2-5|NA|15
CASSPRGQGSETQYF
TGTGCCAGCTCACCCAGGGGGCAGGGGTCAGAGACCCAGTACTTC
>TRBV30|TRBD2|TRBJ2-2|few|13
CAAGTSGTGELFF
TGTGCCGCCGGGACTAGCGGTACCGGGGAGCTGTTTTTT
>TRBV6-5|TRBD1|TRBJ2-5|NA|15
CASTQQGVNRETQYF
TGTGCCAGCACTCAACAGGGGGTTAACAGAGAGACCCAGTACTTC
>TRBV4-2|TRBD1|TRBJ1-2|NA|15
CASSQEGQGHYGYTF
TGTGCCAGCAGCCAGGAGGGACAGGGGCACTATGGCTACACCTTC
>TRBV19|TRBD2|TRBJ2-2|NA|16
CASSIVPSGGTGELFF
TGTGCCAGTAGTATAGTACCTAGCGGGGGGACCGGGGAGCTGTTTTTT
>TRBV6-5|TRBD1|TRBJ2-2|NA|15
CASSFDRERTGELFF
TGTGCCAGCAGTTTCGACAGGGAGAGGACCGGGGAGCTGTTTTTT
>TRBV7-3|TRBD2|TRBJ2-1|NA|16
CASSPYGGGLLNEQFF
TGTGCCAGCAGCCCTTACGGGGGGGGCCTCTTGAATGAGCAGTTCTTC
>TRBV7-8|NA|TRBJ1-5|NA|12
CASSLVGQPQHF
TGTGCCAGCAGCTTAGTGGGCCAGCCCCAGCATTTT
>TRBV19|TRBD2|TRBJ2-5|NA|15
CASHEIGGAVETQYF
TGTGCCAGTCACGAAATCGGGGGGGCCGTAGAGACCCAGTACTTC
>TRBV10-3|TRBD1|TRBJ2-2|NA|15
CAIRTGTGNTGELFF
TGTGCCATCAGGACCGGGACAGGGAACACCGGGGAGCTGTTTTTT
>TRBV9|TRBD2|TRBJ2-2|few|17
CASSVARLAGATGELFF
TGTGCCAGCAGCGTAGCCCGGCTAGCGGGGGCTACCGGGGAGCTGTTTTTT
>TRBV5-4|TRBD1|TRBJ1-1|NA|14
CASSLRDRVTEAFF
TGTGCCAGCAGCTTGCGGGACAGGGTCACTGAAGCTTTCTTT
>TRBV4-2|NA|TRBJ2-3|NA|17
CASSLGRGGAGADTQYF
TGTGCCAGCAGCCTAGGAAGGGGCGGGGCCGGGGCAGATACGCAGTATTTT
>TRBV6-5|TRBD1|TRBJ1-6|NA|14
CAARDSASYGPLHF
TGTGCCGCACGGGACAGTGCCTCTTATGGCCCCCTCCACTTT
>TRBV19|TRBD1|TRBJ2-7|NA|13
CASRGTGVHEQYF
TGTGCCAGTAGGGGCACAGGGGTCCACGAGCAGTACTTC
>TRBV6-2/TRBV6-3|TRBD2|TRBJ2-7|NA|18
CASSPGLAGGHFSYEQYF
TGTGCCAGCAGCCCGGGACTAGCGGGGGGCCACTTCTCCTACGAGCAGTACTTC
>TRBV6-6|NA|TRBJ1-5|few|14
CASSYSEGNQPQHF
TGTGCCAGCAGTTACTCGGAGGGCAATCAGCCCCAGCATTTT
>TRBV7-9|NA|TRBJ1-1|NA|15
CASSSPLPGNTEAFF
TGTGCCAGCAGCTCTCCCCTGCCAGGGAACACTGAAGCTTTCTTT
>TRBV7-2|NA|TRBJ1-2|NA|15
CASSLGPGAVYGYTF
TGTGCCAGCAGCTTAGGGCCAGGGGCCGTCTATGGCTACACCTTC
>TRBV5-4|NA|TRBJ1-2|few|15
CASSPDSASNYGYTF
TGTGCCAGCAGCCCGGACAGTGCGTCTAACTATGGCTACACCTTC
>TRBV7-8|NA|TRBJ2-3|NA|19
CASTLRSGLSGIRTDTQYF
TGTGCCAGCACCTTAAGGTCAGGGCTCTCCGGTATCCGCACAGATACGCAGTATTTT
>TRBV19|NA|TRBJ1-1|NA|14
CASSTGRTVNGAFF
TGTGCCAGTAGTACAGGAAGGACAGTTAATGGGGCTTTCTTT
>TRBV7-2|TRBD2|TRBJ2-3|NA|16
CASSLWRGAVTDTQYF
TGTGCCAGCAGCTTATGGCGGGGGGCCGTCACAGATACGCAGTATTTT
>TRBV4-3|TRBD2|TRBJ2-1|NA|17
CASSARPRTSVLDEQFF
TGCGCCAGCAGCGCCCGCCCCAGGACTAGCGTCCTCGATGAGCAGTTCTTC